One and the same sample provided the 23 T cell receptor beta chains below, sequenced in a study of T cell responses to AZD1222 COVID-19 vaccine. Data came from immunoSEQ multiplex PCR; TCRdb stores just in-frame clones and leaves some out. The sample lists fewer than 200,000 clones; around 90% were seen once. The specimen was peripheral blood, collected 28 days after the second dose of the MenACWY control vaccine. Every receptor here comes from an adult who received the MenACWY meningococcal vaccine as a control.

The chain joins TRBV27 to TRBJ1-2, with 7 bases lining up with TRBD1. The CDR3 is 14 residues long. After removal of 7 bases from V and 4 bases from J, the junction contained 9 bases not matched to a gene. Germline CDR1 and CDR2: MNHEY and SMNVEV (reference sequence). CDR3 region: CASILQDRAYGYTF. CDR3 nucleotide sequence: TGTGCCAGCATCCTACAAGACAGGGCCTATGGCTACACCTTC.

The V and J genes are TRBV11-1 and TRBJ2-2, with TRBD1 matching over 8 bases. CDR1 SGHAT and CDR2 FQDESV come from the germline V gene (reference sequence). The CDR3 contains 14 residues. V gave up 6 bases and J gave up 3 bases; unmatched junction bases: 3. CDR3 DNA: TGTGCCAGCAGTTTACAGGGGGACACCGGGGAGCTGTTTTTT. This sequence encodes CASSLQGDTGELFF.

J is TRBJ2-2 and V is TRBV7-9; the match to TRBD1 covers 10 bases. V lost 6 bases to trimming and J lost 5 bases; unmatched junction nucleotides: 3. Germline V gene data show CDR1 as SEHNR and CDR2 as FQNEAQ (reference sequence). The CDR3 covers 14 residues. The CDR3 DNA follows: TGTGCCAGCAGACCGGGACAGGGGACCGGGGAGCTGTTTTTT. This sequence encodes CASRPGQGTGELFF.

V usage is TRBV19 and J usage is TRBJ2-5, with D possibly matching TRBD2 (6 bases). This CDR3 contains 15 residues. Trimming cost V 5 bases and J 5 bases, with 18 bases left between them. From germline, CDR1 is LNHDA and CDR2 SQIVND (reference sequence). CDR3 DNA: TGTGCCAGTAGTTTAAGGCGGGAAAGCGGTGAGACCCAGTACTTC. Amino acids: CASSLRRESGETQYF.

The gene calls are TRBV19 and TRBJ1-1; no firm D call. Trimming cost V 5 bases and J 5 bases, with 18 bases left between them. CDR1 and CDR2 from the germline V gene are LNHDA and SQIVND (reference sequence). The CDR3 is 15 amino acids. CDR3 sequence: CASSWALGKWTEAFF. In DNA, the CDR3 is TGTGCCAGTAGTTGGGCCCTTGGGAAGTGGACTGAAGCTTTCTTT.

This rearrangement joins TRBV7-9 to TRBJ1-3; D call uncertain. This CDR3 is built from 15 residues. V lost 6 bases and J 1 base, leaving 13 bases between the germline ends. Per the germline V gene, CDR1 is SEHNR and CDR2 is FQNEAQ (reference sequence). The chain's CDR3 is CASSFDRLSGNTIYF. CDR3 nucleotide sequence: TGTGCCAGCAGTTTTGACCGGTTGTCTGGAAACACCATATATTTT. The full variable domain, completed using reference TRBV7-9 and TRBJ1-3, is DTGVSQNPRHKITKRGQNVTFRCDPISEHNRLYWYRQTLGQGPEFLTYFQNEAQLEKSRLLSDRFSAERPKGSFSTLEIQRTEQGDSAMYLCASSFDRLSGNTIYFGEGSWLTVV.

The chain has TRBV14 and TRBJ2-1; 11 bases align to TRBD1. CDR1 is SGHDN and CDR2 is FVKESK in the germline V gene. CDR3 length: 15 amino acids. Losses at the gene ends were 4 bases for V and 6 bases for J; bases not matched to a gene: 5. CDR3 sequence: CASSLGQGAVNEQFF. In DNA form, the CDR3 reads TGTGCCAGCAGCCTTGGACAGGGGGCGGTCAATGAGCAGTTCTTC.

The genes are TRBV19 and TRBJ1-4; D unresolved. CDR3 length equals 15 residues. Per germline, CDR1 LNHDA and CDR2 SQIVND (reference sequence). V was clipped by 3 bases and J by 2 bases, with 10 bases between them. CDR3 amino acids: CASSMSRVTNEKLFF. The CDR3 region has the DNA TGTGCCAGTAGTATGAGCCGGGTTACTAATGAAAAACTGTTTTTT.

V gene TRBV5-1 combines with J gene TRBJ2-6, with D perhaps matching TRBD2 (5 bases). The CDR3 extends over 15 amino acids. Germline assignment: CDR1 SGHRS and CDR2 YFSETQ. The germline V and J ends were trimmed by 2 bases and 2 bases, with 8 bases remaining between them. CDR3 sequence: CASSFAGTGANVLTF. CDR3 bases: TGCGCCAGCAGCTTCGCGGGCACTGGGGCCAACGTCCTGACTTTC.

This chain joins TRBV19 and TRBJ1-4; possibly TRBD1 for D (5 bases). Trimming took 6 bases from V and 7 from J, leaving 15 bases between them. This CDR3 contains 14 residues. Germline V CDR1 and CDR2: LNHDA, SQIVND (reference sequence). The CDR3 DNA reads TGTGCCAGTAGCCAGGGCAATTCTGTTGAAAAACTGTTTTTT. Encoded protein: CASSQGNSVEKLFF.

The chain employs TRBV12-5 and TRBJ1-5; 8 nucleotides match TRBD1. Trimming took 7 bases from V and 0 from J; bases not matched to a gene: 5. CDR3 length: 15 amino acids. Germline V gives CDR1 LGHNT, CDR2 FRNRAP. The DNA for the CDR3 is TGTGCTAGTGCCCTCGGGACAGGTAGCAATCAGCCCCAGCATTTT. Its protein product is CASALGTGSNQPQHF.

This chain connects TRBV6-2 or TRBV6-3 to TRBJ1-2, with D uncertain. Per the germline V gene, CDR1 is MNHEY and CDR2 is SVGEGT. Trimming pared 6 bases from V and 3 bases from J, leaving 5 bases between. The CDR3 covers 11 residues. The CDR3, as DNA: TGTGCCAGCAGCGAATACTATGGCTACACCTTC. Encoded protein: CASSEYYGYTF.

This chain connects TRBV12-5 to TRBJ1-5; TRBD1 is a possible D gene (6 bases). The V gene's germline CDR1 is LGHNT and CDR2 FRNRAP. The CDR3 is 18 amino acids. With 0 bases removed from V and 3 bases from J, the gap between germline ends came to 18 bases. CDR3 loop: CASGLVSLGGRFNQPQHF. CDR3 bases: TGTGCTAGTGGTTTGGTATCGTTGGGGGGGCGATTCAATCAGCCCCAGCATTTT.

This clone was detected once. CDR3 protein: CAWSVPDVVFSPGAFF. The CDR3 DNA sequence: TGTGCCTGGAGTGTACCGGACGTCGTGTTCTCACCCGGGGCTTTCTTT. J is TRBJ1-1 and V is TRBV30; D remains ambiguous. The CDR3 is made up of 16 amino acids. Trimming stripped 0 bases from V and 11 bases from J, with 25 bases between. Germline CDR1 and CDR2: GTSNPN and SVGIG (reference sequence).

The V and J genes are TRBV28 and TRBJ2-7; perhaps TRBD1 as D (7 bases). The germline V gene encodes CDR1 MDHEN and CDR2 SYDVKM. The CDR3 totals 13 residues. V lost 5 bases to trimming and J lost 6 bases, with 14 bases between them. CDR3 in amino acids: CASSPRQGGEQYF. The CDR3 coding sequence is TGTGCCAGCAGTCCCCGACAGGGAGGCGAGCAGTACTTC.

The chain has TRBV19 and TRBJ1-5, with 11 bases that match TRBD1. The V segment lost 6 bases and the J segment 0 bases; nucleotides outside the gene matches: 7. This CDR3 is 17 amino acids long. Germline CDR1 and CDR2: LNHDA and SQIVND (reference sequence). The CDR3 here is CASRLRDRGGSNQPQHF. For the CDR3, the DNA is TGTGCCAGTAGACTCCGGGACAGGGGGGGTAGCAATCAGCCCCAGCATTTT.

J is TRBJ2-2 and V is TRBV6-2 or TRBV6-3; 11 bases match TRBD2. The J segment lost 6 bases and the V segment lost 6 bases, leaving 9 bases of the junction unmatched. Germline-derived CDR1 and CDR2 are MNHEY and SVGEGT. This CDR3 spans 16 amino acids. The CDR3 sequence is CASSFTSGRGAGELFF. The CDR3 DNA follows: TGTGCCAGCAGCTTCACTAGCGGGAGAGGGGCCGGGGAGCTGTTTTTT.

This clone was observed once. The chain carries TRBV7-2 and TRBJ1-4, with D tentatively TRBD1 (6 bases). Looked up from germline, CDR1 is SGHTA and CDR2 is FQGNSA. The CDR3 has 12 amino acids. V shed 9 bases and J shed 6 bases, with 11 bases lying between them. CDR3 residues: CASRAGDEKLFF. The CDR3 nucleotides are TGTGCCAGTAGGGCAGGGGATGAAAAACTGTTTTTT.

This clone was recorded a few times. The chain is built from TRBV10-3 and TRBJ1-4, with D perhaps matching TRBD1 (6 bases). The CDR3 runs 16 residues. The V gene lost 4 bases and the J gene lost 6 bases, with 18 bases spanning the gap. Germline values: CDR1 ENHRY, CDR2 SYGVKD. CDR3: CAISAARGGQDEKLFF. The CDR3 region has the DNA TGTGCCATCAGTGCCGCCCGGGGGGGGCAGGATGAAAAACTGTTTTTT.

As DNA, the CDR3 is TGTGCCAGCAGAGGGGGATGGGCAAGCATCGGCTACACCTTC. Amino acid sequence: CASRGGWASIGYTF. This chain uses TRBV28 with TRBJ1-2; D might be TRBD1 (6 bases). V shed 6 bases and J shed 8 bases, with 19 bases lying between them. The germline CDR1 and CDR2 sequences are MDHEN and SYDVKM. This CDR3 spans 14 amino acids.

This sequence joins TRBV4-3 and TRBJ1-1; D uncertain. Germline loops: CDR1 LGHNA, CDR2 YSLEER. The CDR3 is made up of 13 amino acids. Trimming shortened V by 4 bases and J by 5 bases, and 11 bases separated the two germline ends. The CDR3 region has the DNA TGCGCCAGCAGCCTGGGTCTGGGAACTGAAGCTTTCTTT. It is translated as CASSLGLGTEAFF.

The CDR3 is CASSSASGFSSYNEQFF. Here the CDR3 DNA reads TGTGCCAGCAGTTCGGCTAGCGGGTTTAGCTCCTACAATGAGCAGTTCTTC. The chain links TRBV27 to TRBJ2-1; 8 bases are a match to TRBD2. Trimming cost V 4 bases and J 0 bases; bases outside gene matches: 8. There are 17 residues in the CDR3. From germline, CDR1 is MNHEY and CDR2 SMNVEV (reference sequence).

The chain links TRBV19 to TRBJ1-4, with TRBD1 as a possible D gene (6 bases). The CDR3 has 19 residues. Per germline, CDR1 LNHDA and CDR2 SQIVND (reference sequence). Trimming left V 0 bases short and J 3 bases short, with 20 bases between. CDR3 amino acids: CASSIEVGDKGGPNEKLFF. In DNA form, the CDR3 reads TGTGCCAGTAGTATAGAAGTGGGGGACAAAGGCGGGCCTAATGAAAAACTGTTTTTT.